What follows describes a single T cell receptor (beta chain). Its matching antigen is unknown. Sequenced by immunoSEQ multiplex PCR; TCRdb stores in-frame clones only, minus some. This table has more than 850,000 clones, about 84% appearing once. This sample was taken from a study of shared clonotypes between healthy human individuals. Study-wide findings and caveats: Tissue TCR repertoires likely differ from these blood-only repertoires. It was anticipated that sequencing depth would influence how many clonotypes donors shared. Clonotype sharing across a few donors was observed for 5% to 6.5% of naive CD4 clonotypes.

The CDR3 runs to 15 residues. The germline gives CDR1 SGHRS, CDR2 YFSETQ. V shed 2 bases, J shed 6 bases, and the junction held 9 bases outside the gene matches. Material: memory CD4+ T cells from PBMCs. Indicated subset: CD45RA-negative fraction. The receptor was isolated from a man aged 18 to 35 in good health. Some clones in this sample may be carry-over from other donors' samples. This chain uses TRBV5-1 with TRBJ2-7; TRBD2 matches 9 bases. CDR3 sequence: CASSFSASGNSEQYF. CDR3 sequence (DNA): TGCGCCAGCAGCTTTAGCGCTAGCGGGAACTCCGAGCAGTACTTC.